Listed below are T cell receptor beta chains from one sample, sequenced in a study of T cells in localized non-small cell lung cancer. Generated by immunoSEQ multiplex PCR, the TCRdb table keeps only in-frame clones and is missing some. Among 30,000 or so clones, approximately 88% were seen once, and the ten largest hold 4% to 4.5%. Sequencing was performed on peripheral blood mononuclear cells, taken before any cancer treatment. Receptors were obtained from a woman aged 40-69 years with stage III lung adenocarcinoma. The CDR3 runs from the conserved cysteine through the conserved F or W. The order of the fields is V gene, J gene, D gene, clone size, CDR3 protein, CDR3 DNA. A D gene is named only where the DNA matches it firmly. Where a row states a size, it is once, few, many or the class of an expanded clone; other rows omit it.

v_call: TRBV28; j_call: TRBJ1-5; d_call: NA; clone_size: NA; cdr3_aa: CASSLSPPGDQPQHF; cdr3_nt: TGTGCCAGCAGTTTATCCCCTCCGGGGGATCAGCCCCAGCATTTT
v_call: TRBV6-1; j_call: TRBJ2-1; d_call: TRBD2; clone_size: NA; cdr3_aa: CASSELAGGNEQFF; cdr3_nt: TGTGCCAGCAGTGAACTAGCGGGAGGGAATGAGCAGTTCTTC
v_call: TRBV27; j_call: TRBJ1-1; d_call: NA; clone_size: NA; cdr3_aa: CASSLRGNTEAFF; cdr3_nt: TGTGCCAGCAGTTTGAGGGGAAACACTGAAGCTTTCTTT
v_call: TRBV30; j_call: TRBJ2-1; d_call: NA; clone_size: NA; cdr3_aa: CAWTPASSYNEQFF; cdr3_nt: TGTGCCTGGACCCCGGCCAGCTCCTACAATGAGCAGTTCTTC
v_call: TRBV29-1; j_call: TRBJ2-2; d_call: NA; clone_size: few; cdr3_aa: CSVFSPVNTGELFF; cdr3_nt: TGCAGCGTTTTTTCTCCGGTGAACACCGGGGAGCTGTTTTTT
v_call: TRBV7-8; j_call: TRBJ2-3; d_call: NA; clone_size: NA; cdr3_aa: CASSRPPDVGRTDTQYF; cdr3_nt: TGTGCCAGCAGCCGCCCCCCGGACGTCGGGCGCACAGATACGCAGTATTTT
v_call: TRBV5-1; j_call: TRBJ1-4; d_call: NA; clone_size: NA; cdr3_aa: CASSMRGPTNEKLFF; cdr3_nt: TGCGCCAGCAGCATGCGGGGGCCAACTAATGAAAAACTGTTTTTT
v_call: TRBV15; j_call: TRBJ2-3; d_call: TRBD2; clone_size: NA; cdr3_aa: CATSRDGLAGGEDTQYF; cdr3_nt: TGTGCCACCAGCAGAGATGGGCTAGCGGGAGGGGAAGATACGCAGTATTTT
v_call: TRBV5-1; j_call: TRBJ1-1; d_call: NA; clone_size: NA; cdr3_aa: CASSFNGLPVAEAFF; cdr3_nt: TGCGCCAGCAGCTTTAACGGACTGCCCGTGGCTGAAGCTTTCTTT
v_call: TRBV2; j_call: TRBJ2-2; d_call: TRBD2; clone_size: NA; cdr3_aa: CASSEFGLAYTGELFF; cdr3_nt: TGTGCCAGCAGTGAATTCGGACTAGCGTATACCGGGGAGCTGTTTTTT
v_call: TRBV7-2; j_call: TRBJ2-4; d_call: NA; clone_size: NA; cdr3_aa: CASSLDREGAKNIQYF; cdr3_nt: TGTGCCAGCAGCTTAGACAGAGAGGGGGCCAAAAACATTCAGTACTTC
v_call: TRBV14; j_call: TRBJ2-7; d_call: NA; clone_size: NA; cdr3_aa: CASSLPGAGVTYEQYF; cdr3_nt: TGTGCCAGCAGCCTGCCAGGGGCCGGAGTGACCTACGAGCAGTACTTC
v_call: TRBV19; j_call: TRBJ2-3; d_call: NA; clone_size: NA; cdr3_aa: CASRPRVLGQASTDTQYF; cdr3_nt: TGTGCCAGTAGGCCGAGGGTGCTGGGGCAGGCGAGCACAGATACGCAGTATTTT
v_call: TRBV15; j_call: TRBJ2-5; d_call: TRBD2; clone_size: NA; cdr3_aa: CATSGTSEAETQYF; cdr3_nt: TGTGCCACCAGCGGGACTAGCGAGGCCGAGACCCAGTACTTC
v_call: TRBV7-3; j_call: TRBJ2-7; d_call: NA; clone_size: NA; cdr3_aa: CASSPTGSYEQYF; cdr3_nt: TGTGCCAGCAGCCCCACGGGATCCTACGAGCAGTACTTC
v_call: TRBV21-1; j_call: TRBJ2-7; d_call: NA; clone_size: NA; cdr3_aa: CASSKGQGMSYEQYF; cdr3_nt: TGTGCCAGCAGCAAGGGACAGGGGATGTCCTACGAGCAGTACTTC
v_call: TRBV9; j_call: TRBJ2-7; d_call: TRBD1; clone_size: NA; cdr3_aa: CASSVEGGQGNYEQYF; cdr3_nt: TGTGCCAGCAGCGTGGAGGGGGGACAGGGGAATTACGAGCAGTACTTC
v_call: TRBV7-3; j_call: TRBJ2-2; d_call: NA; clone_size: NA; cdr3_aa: CASSFQSNTGELFF; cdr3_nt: TGTGCCAGCAGCTTCCAATCGAACACCGGGGAGCTGTTTTTT
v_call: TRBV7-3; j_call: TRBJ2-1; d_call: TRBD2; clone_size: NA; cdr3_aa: CASSTTSGGVDEQFF; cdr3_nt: TGTGCCAGCAGCACTACTAGCGGGGGAGTGGATGAGCAGTTCTTC
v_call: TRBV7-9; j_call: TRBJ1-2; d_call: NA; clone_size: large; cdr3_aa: CASSLDGNYGYTF; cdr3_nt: TGTGCCAGCAGCTTAGATGGTAACTATGGCTACACCTTC
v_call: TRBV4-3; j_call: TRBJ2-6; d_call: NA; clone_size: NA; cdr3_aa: CASSSIPGRHKVGF; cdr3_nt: TGCGCCAGCAGCTCCATACCAGGACGTCACAAAGTCGGGTTC
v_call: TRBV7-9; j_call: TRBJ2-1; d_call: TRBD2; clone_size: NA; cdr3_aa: CASSQASSGANEQFF; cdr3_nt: TGTGCCAGCAGCCAAGCTTCTAGCGGAGCTAATGAGCAGTTCTTC
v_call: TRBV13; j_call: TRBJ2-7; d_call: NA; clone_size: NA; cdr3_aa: CASSFGGAGGLYF; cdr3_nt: TGTGCCAGCAGCTTCGGAGGCGCCGGGGGTCTGTACTTC
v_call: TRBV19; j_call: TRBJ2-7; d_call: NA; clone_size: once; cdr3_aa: CASSIHNSYEQYF; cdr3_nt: TGTGCCAGTAGTATACACAACTCCTACGAGCAGTACTTC